The 14 T cell receptor beta chains listed next were all sequenced from one sample in a study of cytomegalovirus exposure and HLA in healthy donors. PCR used 60 Vbeta primers and 13 Jbeta primers. The data were produced by immunoSEQ multiplex PCR, yet TCRdb's version contains in-frame clones alone and is incomplete. The sample has 150,000 or so clones; 70% to 80% are singletons. The sequenced sample was PBMCs. The receptors shown here come from a man aged 30 to 39 in good health and CMV-seronegative.

A remark on this clone: One end of the junction is discordant with germline, which a read error may explain. V and J are TRBV5-6 and TRBJ1-6; 7 positions match TRBD1. The germline V gene has CDR1 SGHDT and CDR2 YYEEEE. The CDR3 sequence is 14 residues long. CDR3 sequence (DNA): TGTGCCAGCAGCTTACAGGGGAGGAATTCACCCCTCAACTTT. This sequence encodes CASSLQGRNSPLNF.

This clone was observed a few times. The gene calls are TRBV7-2 and TRBJ2-5, with 11 positions matching TRBD2. V shed 6 bases and J 5 bases; nucleotides not matched to a gene: 11. CDR3 size: 16 residues. Germline V CDR1 and CDR2: SGHTA, FQGNSA. Here the CDR3 DNA reads TGTGCCAGCAGTCCTAGCGGGGGGCAGGCCGGGGAGACCCAGTACTTC. This sequence encodes CASSPSGGQAGETQYF.

The chain joins TRBV7-9 to TRBJ2-1; unclear D gene. Deletions cut 4 bases from V and 2 bases from J, with 12 bases between. The CDR3 has 15 amino acids. Germline loops: CDR1 SEHNR, CDR2 FQNEAQ (reference sequence). CDR3 sequence: CASSSLGSPYNEQFF. For the CDR3, the DNA is TGTGCCAGCAGCTCCCTTGGCTCGCCCTACAATGAGCAGTTCTTC.

In its sample, this clone was seen a few times. This may arise from a read error, as a much more abundant clone is one base away. The genes are TRBV4-2 and TRBJ2-7, with D hard to call. The CDR3 runs 12 residues. V was clipped by 5 bases and J by 6 bases, with 11 bases between them. Looked up from germline, CDR1 is LGHNA and CDR2 is YNFKEQ. The CDR3 loop is CASSLGGPEQYF. The CDR3 DNA reads as TGTGCCAGCAGCTTAGGCGGTCCCGAGCAGTACTTC.

The chain employs TRBV14 and TRBJ1-2; TRBD1 aligns across 7 bases. CDR1 is SGHDN and CDR2 is FVKESK in the germline V gene. The CDR3 length is 15 residues. V was clipped by 4 bases and J by 1 base; unmatched bases: 6. The CDR3 is CASSLQGTNNYGYTF. The CDR3 nucleotides read TGTGCCAGCAGCCTACAGGGGACGAATAACTATGGCTACACCTTC.

The V call is TRBV4-1, the J call TRBJ2-7; no clear D gene. The CDR3 spans 13 residues. Germline V gene lookup returns CDR1 MGHRA and CDR2 YSYEKL. Trimming pared 0 bases from V and 9 bases from J, leaving 12 bases between. This CDR3 is CASSQEGEAGQYF. The CDR3 region has the DNA TGCGCCAGCAGCCAAGAAGGTGAGGCTGGGCAGTACTTC.

V gene TRBV4-3 combines with J gene TRBJ2-5; D is unresolved. CDR1 and CDR2 from the germline V gene are LGHNA and YSLEER. This CDR3 contains 13 residues. The germline V and J ends were trimmed by 0 bases and 5 bases, with 7 bases remaining between them. Here the CDR3 DNA reads TGCGCCAGCAGCCAAGAATTTCGGGAGACCCAGTACTTC. The encoded protein is CASSQEFRETQYF.

The chain combines TRBV7-2 with TRBJ1-2; 7 nucleotides match TRBD1. CDR3 length equals 13 residues. V dropped 5 bases and J dropped 10; count of bases not matched to a gene: 10. Germline V gene lookup returns CDR1 SGHTA and CDR2 FQGNSA. The CDR3 DNA sequence: TGTGCCAGCAGCCCTGGACAGGTTGAACCCTACACCTTC. Its translation: CASSPGQVEPYTF.

The chain recombines TRBV10-3 with TRBJ2-7; 9 bases align to TRBD1. V was pared by 9 bases and J by 7 bases, with 13 bases of the junction left unmatched. Germline V gene data show CDR1 as ENHRY and CDR2 as SYGVKD. The CDR3 runs 14 residues. The CDR3 sequence is CAMRRTGEAGEQYF. The CDR3 DNA reads TGTGCCATGCGAAGGACAGGGGAGGCGGGTGAGCAGTACTTC.

This chain joins TRBV5-4 and TRBJ1-1; possibly TRBD1 for D (6 bases). CDR1 and CDR2 from the germline V gene are SGHNT and YYREEE (reference sequence). This CDR3 is built from 13 residues. Trimming removed 1 base from V and 3 bases from J, with 7 bases in between. The CDR3 DNA sequence: TGTGCCAGCAGCTTGACAGGGCACACTGAAGCTTTCTTT. Residues: CASSLTGHTEAFF.

V gene TRBV5-1 combines with J gene TRBJ2-1; 11 bases align to TRBD1. J was trimmed by 9 bases and V by 4 bases; bases with no gene match: 6. Germline V CDR1 and CDR2: SGHRS, YFSETQ. CDR3 length equals 14 residues. CDR3 sequence reads: CASSVDRGRFEQFF. CDR3 bases: TGCGCCAGCAGCGTGGACAGGGGGCGCTTTGAGCAGTTCTTC.

The rearrangement uses TRBV6-5 and TRBJ1-1; 11 nucleotides agree with TRBD1. After removal of 2 bases from V and 4 bases from J, the junction contained 3 bases not matched to a gene. The germline CDR1 and CDR2 sequences are MNHEY and SVGAGI. This CDR3 has 15 amino acids. CDR3 in amino acids: CASSYGTGGSTEAFF. For the CDR3, the DNA is TGTGCCAGCAGTTACGGGACAGGGGGGAGCACTGAAGCTTTCTTT.

This clone was recorded only once. The J gene is TRBJ1-3, the V gene TRBV5-6, with 8 bases lining up with TRBD1. The CDR3 covers 15 residues. Germline assignment: CDR1 SGHDT and CDR2 YYEEEE. V dropped 1 base and J dropped 3; count of bases not matched to a gene: 3. The CDR3 coding sequence is TGTGCCAGCAGCTTGCAGGGGGCTAGTGGAAACACCATATATTTT. It specifies CASSLQGASGNTIYF.

This chain links TRBV19 with TRBJ1-5; the D gene is possibly TRBD1 (6 bases). Germline CDR1 reads LNHDA; CDR2 reads SQIVND (reference sequence). V was shortened by 8 bases and J by 0 bases, with 14 bases between the two germline ends. The CDR3 has 15 residues. CDR3 DNA sequence: TGTGCCAGTGGACGGACAGTTTATAGCAATCAGCCCCAGCATTTT. Protein sequence: CASGRTVYSNQPQHF. Together with reference TRBV19 and TRBJ1-5, the CDR3 gives the full variable domain: DGGITQSPKYLFRKEGQNVTLSCEQNLNHDAMYWYRQDPGQGLRLIYYSQIVNDFQKGDIAEGYSVSREKKESFPLTVTSAQKNPTAFYLCASGRTVYSNQPQHFGDGTRLSIL.